A selection of T cell receptor beta chains follows, all from one sample in a study of blood T cell repertoires in COVID-19. TCRdb keeps only in-frame clones here, not all; method: immunoSEQ multiplex PCR. The sample includes 100,000 to 150,000 clones, 65% to 90% of them seen just once. The sequenced sample consisted of PBMCs or T cells enriched from blood (not recorded which). The receptors here all came from a woman in her 50s who had recovered from COVID-19. Both conserved end residues are trimmed from each CDR3. Each record gives: CDR3 protein, V gene.

CDR3 protein: ANYGIRDSQNTDTQY
V gene: TRBV2

CDR3 protein: SASQGQPEAF
V gene: TRBV29-1

CDR3 protein: ASSRELSYEQY
V gene: TRBV6-2/TRBV6-3

CDR3 protein: SVDGEASYEQY
V gene: TRBV29-1

CDR3 protein: ATNGRTYNEQF
V gene: TRBV7-9

CDR3 protein: ASSLSSDRGRRQTEQY
V gene: TRBV6-2/TRBV6-3

CDR3 protein: AISTGQGSYEQY
V gene: TRBV10-3

CDR3 protein: ASSVLAGGIYNEQF
V gene: TRBV7-3

CDR3 protein: ASSQDFSVTEAF
V gene: TRBV4-3

CDR3 protein: ASSQDLFYNEQF
V gene: TRBV4-1

CDR3 protein: ASSWDRGNSPLH
V gene: TRBV6-5

CDR3 protein: ASSPSSAGNYGYT
V gene: TRBV9

CDR3 protein: ASSPLQGNQPQH
V gene: TRBV19

CDR3 protein: ASSFGQLNYGYT
V gene: TRBV7-2

CDR3 protein: ASQPAGGPLH
V gene: TRBV2

CDR3 protein: ASSFQGYNEQF
V gene: TRBV5-1

CDR3 protein: ASSQAQQVYGYT
V gene: TRBV3-1/TRBV3-2

CDR3 protein: ASSSYRGRTDTQY
V gene: TRBV11-2

CDR3 protein: ASSIVTGAPTDTQY
V gene: TRBV19

CDR3 protein: ASGWITGGRTGELF
V gene: TRBV12-5

CDR3 protein: SVEARDREAYEQY
V gene: TRBV29-1

CDR3 protein: ASSLAARGGTEAF
V gene: TRBV5-4

CDR3 protein: ASSVQGTNTEAF
V gene: TRBV9

CDR3 protein: ASSRDRAGNEKLF
V gene: TRBV5-4

CDR3 protein: ASSQTVSYEQY
V gene: TRBV7-8

CDR3 protein: ASSPEGLAGDTQY
V gene: TRBV9

CDR3 protein: ASGLEFPGQGNQPQH
V gene: TRBV12-5

CDR3 protein: ASSPRQGFNQPQH
V gene: TRBV6-5

CDR3 protein: ASSYNSATNEKLF
V gene: TRBV5-1

CDR3 protein: ASSLGPQSYNEQF
V gene: TRBV7-8

CDR3 protein: ASRAPGQIYGYT
V gene: TRBV27

CDR3 protein: ASSPTGRGGLNNEQF
V gene: TRBV11-3

CDR3 protein: ASSDDRGQETQY
V gene: TRBV9

CDR3 protein: ASSFLAGDTQY
V gene: TRBV25-1